Following are 3 T cell receptor beta chains from one sample sequenced in a study of shared clonotypes between healthy human individuals. Clones were sequenced by immunoSEQ multiplex PCR, and TCRdb holds only the in-frame ones, with some missing. The sample lists about 2.1 million clones, 90% to 95% occurring once. Naive CD8 populations comprised CD45RO-negative cells positively selected for CCR7, excluding terminally differentiated effector memory CD45RA+ cells. The material sequenced was naive CD8+ T cells from PBMCs. These receptors came from a man younger than 30 in good health. Some clones in this sample may be carry-over from other donors' samples.

The CDR3 loop is CASSVVGYEQYF. In DNA, the CDR3 is TGTGCCAGCAGCGTCGTAGGCTACGAGCAGTACTTC. This chain joins TRBV7-8 and TRBJ2-7; D remains unclear. The germline V gene has CDR1 SGHVS and CDR2 FQNEAQ. This CDR3 is 12 amino acids long. The V and J ends lost 5 bases and 3 bases respectively, with 8 bases between them. The full variable domain, its missing parts supplied by reference TRBV7-8 and TRBJ2-7, is GAGVSQSPRYKVAKRGQDVALRCDPISGHVSLFWYQQALGQGPEFLTYFQNEAQLDKSGLPSDRFFAERPEGSVSTLKIQRTQQEDSAVYLCASSVVGYEQYFGPGTRLTVT.

The chain has TRBV4-1 and TRBJ2-7; possible D gene TRBD2, 6 bases. Germline V gives CDR1 MGHRA, CDR2 YSYEKL. This CDR3 spans 14 amino acids. Trimming took 4 bases from V and 3 from J, leaving 13 bases between them. The CDR3 nucleotides read TGCGCCAGCAGCCCCCGGAGGGGTGGCTACGAGCAGTACTTC. Protein product: CASSPRRGGYEQYF.

This clone was observed once. CDR3 loop: CASGVDRKTQFF. The CDR3 DNA reads as TGTGCCAGCGGGGTGGACAGGAAAACGCAGTTCTTC. The chain recombines TRBV9 with TRBJ2-1, with TRBD1 matching over 7 bases. The CDR3 is 12 residues long. Germline V gene data show CDR1 as SGDLS and CDR2 as YYNGEE. V shed 7 bases and J 12 bases; nucleotides not matched to a gene: 10.